These T cell receptor beta chains were read from a single sample in a study of response to subunit inactivated influenza vaccine. A single record per CDR3 protein comes from TCRdb applying MiXCR to the RT-PCR reads. Of 150,000 to 200,000 distinct CDR3 sequences listed, approximately 12% were seen once; the top ten hold 25% to 30%. The data were also submitted as part of a second study, on T cells expressing NK-cell markers.

This specimen consisted of CD8+ T cells sorted from PBMCs, obtained roughly 12 days after vaccination. Receptors originate from a man in his forties or fifties who received an inactivated influenza vaccine. CDR3s include the opening cysteine and the closing phenylalanine or tryptophan. A D gene is named only where the DNA matches it firmly. The size entry is marked missing in some rows and otherwise reads once, few, many or a size class.

J gene | D gene | clone size | V gene | CDR3 protein | CDR3 DNA
TRBJ2-3 | - | many | TRBV10-2 | CASSDIGVDTQYF | TGCGCCAGCAGTGACATAGGGGTAGATACGCAGTATTTT
TRBJ2-1 | TRBD2 | few | TRBV4-2 | CASSQVGLAGDPPYNEQFF | TGTGCCAGCAGCCAAGTCGGACTAGCGGGGGACCCGCCCTACAATGAGCAGTTCTTC
TRBJ2-2 | - | - | TRBV4-1 | CASSQPRAGNTGELFF | TGCGCCAGCAGCCAGCCGCGGGCGGGGAACACCGGGGAGCTGTTTTTT
TRBJ2-7 | - | - | TRBV9 | CASSVGENREQYF | TGTGCCAGCAGCGTAGGGGAGAATCGGGAGCAGTACTTC
TRBJ2-1 | - | - | TRBV11-3 | CASSSRGPYNEQFF | TGTGCCAGCAGCTCCCGCGGGCCCTACAATGAGCAGTTCTTC
TRBJ1-4 | - | - | TRBV7-8 | CASSFVGVGEKLFF | TGTGCCAGCAGCTTCGTAGGGGTCGGTGAAAAACTGTTTTTT
TRBJ2-5 | - | few | TRBV12-3/TRBV12-4 | CASSPLGDEETQYF | TGTGCCAGCAGCCCCCTGGGAGACGAAGAGACCCAGTACTTC
TRBJ1-2 | TRBD1 | few | TRBV24-1 | CATSAPGQGSYTF | TGTGCCACCAGTGCTCCGGGACAGGGTTCCTACACCTTC
TRBJ1-1 | - | many | TRBV4-1 | CASSPRTGGMNTEAFF | TGCGCCAGCAGCCCCCGGACGGGGGGAATGAACACTGAAGCTTTCTTT
TRBJ2-1 | - | - | TRBV7-9 | CASSASGGAEQFF | TGTGCCAGCAGCGCGTCAGGGGGGGCCGAGCAGTTCTTC
TRBJ1-5 | - | - | TRBV27 | CASSPGISNQPQHF | TGTGCCAGCAGCCCCGGGATTAGCAATCAGCCCCAGCATTTT
TRBJ2-2 | TRBD2 | - | TRBV7-3 | CASSGTTGELFF | TGTGCATCTAGCGGGACCACCGGGGAGCTGTTTTTT
TRBJ1-1 | - | few | TRBV6-5 | CASSYAGTEAFF | TGTGCCAGCAGTTACGCCGGGACAGAAGCTTTCTTT
TRBJ2-5 | - | few | TRBV6-2/TRBV6-3 | CASSYSAETGGKETQYF | TGTGCCAGCAGTTACTCGGCGGAAACCGGGGGAAAAGAGACCCAGTACTTC
TRBJ2-1 | - | - | TRBV7-9 | CASSFLTGRYNEQFF | TGTGCCAGCAGCTTTCTCACAGGGCGTTACAATGAGCAGTTCTTC
TRBJ2-2 | - | - | TRBV15 | CATSTGAGNTGELFF | TGTGCCACCAGCACTGGGGCGGGGAACACCGGGGAGCTGTTTTTT
TRBJ2-7 | TRBD1 | - | TRBV27 | CASSSSGQGAQGYF | TGTGCCAGCAGTTCCTCGGGACAGGGGGCGCAGGGGTACTTC
TRBJ2-7 | TRBD2 | few | TRBV7-6 | CASSLNGGAHEQYF | TGTGCCAGCAGCTTAAACGGGGGGGCCCACGAGCAGTACTTC
TRBJ2-5 | TRBD2 | few | TRBV19 | CASKTSGSSIQETQYF | TGTGCCAGTAAGACTAGCGGGAGCTCAATTCAAGAGACCCAGTACTTC
TRBJ2-1 | - | many | TRBV7-6 | CASSPTGYNEQFF | TGTGCCAGCAGCCCTACAGGATACAATGAGCAGTTCTTC
TRBJ1-1 | TRBD1 | - | TRBV27 | CASRNRGDSTEAFF | TGTGCCAGCAGGAACAGGGGGGATAGTACTGAAGCTTTCTTT
TRBJ2-7 | - | few | TRBV6-2/TRBV6-3 | CASEGAYEQYF | TGTGCCAGCGAGGGGGCCTACGAGCAGTACTTC
TRBJ1-5 | - | few | TRBV7-9 | CASSLSAGENQPQHF | TGTGCCAGCAGCTTATCGGCCGGCGAGAATCAGCCCCAGCATTTT
TRBJ1-1 | - | - | TRBV19 | CASSMGVGTEAFF | TGTGCCAGTAGTATGGGGGTCGGCACTGAAGCTTTCTTT
TRBJ2-7 | TRBD1 | - | TRBV10-3 | CAISPSGQAYYEQYF | TGTGCCATCAGCCCGTCGGGACAGGCTTACTACGAGCAGTACTTC
TRBJ2-3 | - | - | TRBV4-3 | CASSQDLDNTQYF | TGCGCCAGCAGCCAAGATCTCGACAATACGCAGTATTTT
TRBJ2-1 | - | few | TRBV18 | CASGKDANYNEQFF | TGTGCCAGCGGTAAGGACGCTAATTACAATGAGCAGTTCTTC
TRBJ2-1 | TRBD2 | few | TRBV11-1 | CASSLALIAGGRNFYNEQFF | TGTGCCAGCAGCTTAGCGCTTATAGCGGGGGGCCGAAACTTTTACAATGAGCAGTTCTTC
TRBJ2-2 | - | - | TRBV13 | CASSLGRSTGELFF | TGTGCCAGCAGCCTAGGCCGGTCCACCGGGGAGCTGTTTTTT
TRBJ2-6 | - | - | TRBV15 | CATRGGGGANVLTF | TGTGCCACCCGGGGTGGTGGTGGGGCCAACGTCCTGACTTTC